This T cell receptor (beta chain) comes out of a study of regulatory T cells in long-lasting Graves disease. Arm-PCR of CDR3 regions and iRepertoire HTBI primers were used to build TCR beta libraries. Each CDR3 protein gets one entry after TCRdb re-called the multiplex PCR reads with MiXCR. The table shows hundreds of thousands of distinct CDR3 sequences, with about a sixth occurring only once. This clonotype was seen many times. Germline V gene data show CDR1 as DFQATT and CDR2 as SNEGSKA (reference sequence). The CDR3 consists of 16 residues. The V and J ends lost 2 bases and 2 bases, in that order; junction bases with no gene match: 9. Specified time point: newly diagnosed GD, antithyroid drugs for less than 3 months. PBMC-derived RNA was used for the TCR library. The sample was also reused in another study, on T cells in Graves' hyperthyroidism and ophthalmopathy. That paper adds: The study defined stable Graves' hyperthyroidism as no ophthalmopathy progression within 18 months. Patients between 18 and 65 years old had hyperthyroidism, newly diagnosed and lasting under 2 months. Before onset, by a median of around 6.1 months, the model predicted ophthalmopathy.

The input for sequencing was peripheral blood mononuclear cells (PBMCs), taken at new diagnosis, from a patient treated with antithyroid drugs. V usage is TRBV20-1 and J usage is TRBJ2-1; 7 bases align to TRBD1. The TCR sequence derives from a woman under 40 with Graves disease. In nucleotides, the CDR3 is TGCAGTGCTAGACCTAAGACAGGGACGACCTACAATGAGCAGTTCTTC. It is translated as CSARPKTGTTYNEQFF.